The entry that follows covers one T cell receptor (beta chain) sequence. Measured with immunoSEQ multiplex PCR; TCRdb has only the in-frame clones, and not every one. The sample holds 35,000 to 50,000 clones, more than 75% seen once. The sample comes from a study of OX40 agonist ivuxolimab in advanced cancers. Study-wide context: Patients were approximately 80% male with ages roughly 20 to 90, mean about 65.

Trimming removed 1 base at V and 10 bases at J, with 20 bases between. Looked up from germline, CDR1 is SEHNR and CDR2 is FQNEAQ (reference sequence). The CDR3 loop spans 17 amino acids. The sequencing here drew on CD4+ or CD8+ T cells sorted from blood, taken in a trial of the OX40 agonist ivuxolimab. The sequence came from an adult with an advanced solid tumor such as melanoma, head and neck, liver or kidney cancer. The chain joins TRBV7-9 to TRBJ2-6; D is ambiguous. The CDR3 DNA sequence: TGTGCCAGCAGCTTAGAATGGCAGGTCTCTGGTTCTAACGTCCTGACTTTC. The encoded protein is CASSLEWQVSGSNVLTF.